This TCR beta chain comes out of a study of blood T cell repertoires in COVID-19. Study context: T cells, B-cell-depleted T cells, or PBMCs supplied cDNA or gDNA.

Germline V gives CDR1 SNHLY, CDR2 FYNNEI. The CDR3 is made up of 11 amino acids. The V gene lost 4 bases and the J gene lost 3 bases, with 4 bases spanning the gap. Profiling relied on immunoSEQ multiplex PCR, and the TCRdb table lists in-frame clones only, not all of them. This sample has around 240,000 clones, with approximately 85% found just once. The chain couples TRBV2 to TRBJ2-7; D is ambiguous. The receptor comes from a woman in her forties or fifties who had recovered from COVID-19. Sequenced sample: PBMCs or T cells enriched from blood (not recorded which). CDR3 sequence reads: CASSGLYEQYF. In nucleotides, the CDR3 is TGTGCCAGCAGTGGGCTCTACGAGCAGTACTTC.